This T cell receptor beta chain was observed in a study of blood T cell repertoires in COVID-19. Study summary: Sample material is recorded as cDNA or gDNA derived from T cells, B-cell-depleted T cells, or PBMCs.

Sequencing was performed with immunoSEQ multiplex PCR; in TCRdb, only in-frame clones are kept and a portion is missing. Of around 70,000 clones listed, under 95% were seen once; the top ten hold about 9.8%. The CDR3 length is 17 residues. Germline CDR1 reads SGHNT; CDR2 reads YYREEE (reference sequence). The trim removed 4 bases at V and 0 bases at J, leaving 7 bases unmatched. This clone came up once. The gene calls are TRBV5-4 and TRBJ2-3, with 11 bases that match TRBD2. This sequence was found in a human donor in a cohort sampled during active COVID-19. The sample consisted of peripheral blood. DNA of the CDR3: TGTGCCAGCAGCGCCCGACTAGCGGGAACTAGCACAGATACGCAGTATTTT. This encodes CASSARLAGTSTDTQYF.